The present TCR beta chain was sequenced within a study of shared clonotypes between healthy human individuals (TCRdb year 2020). Study-level background: A few men and two women, aged 18 to 49 years, made up the cohort. Per donor, three plates each were used for CD4 naive and CD4 memory, two for CD8 naive, and one for CD8 memory. Blood TCR repertoires of 5 or 6 healthy adults were deeply sequenced to estimate repertoire size and the extent of clonotype sharing between individuals. To increase sequencing depth and limit assay-specific biases, different laboratories used diverse techniques to prepare libraries and sequence TCR repertoires. Each donor's leukapheresis produced roughly between roughly 0.85 and 9.5 billion PBMCs.

Looking up the germline V gene yields CDR1 SGHRS and CDR2 YFSETQ. The CDR3, from cysteine to phenylalanine, totals 17 residues. The CDR3 DNA has 51 bases and is translated from base 1. Trimming leaves V shorter by 3 bases and J shorter by 5 bases, with the junction holding 8 bases beyond the gene matches. Healthy HIV-negative adults with no recently reported acute infections or vaccinations were included as donors. Only Caucasian adults living in Nashville, Tennessee, USA were represented among the donors. CD4+ T cells were enriched by magnetic negative selection; naive cells were then positively selected on CD45RA, and the negative fraction formed the memory subset. After blood collection by leukapheresis, PBMCs were isolated using Ficoll-Histopaque density gradient centrifugation and then cryopreserved in the vapor phase of liquid nitrogen. Analytical flow cytometry was used to check the purity and quantity of each magnetically sorted T cell population. From each sorted fraction, genomic DNA was isolated and quantified by UV absorbance on a Nanodrop 2000c.

Study-wide conclusions, independent of this receptor: Approximately 5% of naive CD4, roughly 3.6% of naive CD8, about 2.1% of memory CD4, and 0.4% of memory CD8 clonotypes were shared across four donors. Naive subsets generally had larger estimated clonotype richness than memory subsets. Based on pairwise subsampling, the degree of clonotype sharing among donors was expected to be affected by sequencing depth. The genetic and exposure-history diversity represented was limited by the small number of donors. Sampling was restricted to blood, and TCR repertoires in tissues likely differ from the TCR repertoires found in blood. Higher generation probabilities were observed for clonotypes shared by all four sorted-subset donors than for non-shared clonotypes. Even with the large sequencing depth, rarefaction of the sorted-subset datasets indicated that sequencing was incomplete.

Worth noting for this clone: Its antigen specificity is not known. No much larger clone is present one base from it, and per-base qualities are unavailable.

Using the deep immunoSEQ assay, multiplex PCR amplified TCR CDR3 regions from genomic DNA. Genomic DNA extracted from each cell subset was distributed evenly over all wells of several immunoSEQ 96-well plates, and each plate served as one replicate. For sorted subsets, roughly 0.2 ug genomic DNA, equal to 25,000 to 35,000 T cell genomes, was loaded into each replicate PCR. The purified libraries were quantified using a Qubit 3.0 fluorometer, sized with a Bioanalyzer 2100, and then quantified again using the KAPA Library Quantification kit. Every immunoSEQ 96-well plate was sequenced on a dedicated single-read 150-cycle Illumina NextSeq 550 flow cell. For the original study's pipeline: Because the immunoSEQ output held only junctional sequences and lacked quality scores, the filtering could not match the filtering applied to full-length reads. Sequences were annotated with PyIR, a Python wrapper for IgBLAST v1.9, and V/J genes and CDR3 were assigned using IMGT germline references. Reads were removed for weak V/J assignments (E-value above 1e-6), missing CDR3, stop codons, out-of-frame junctions, or ambiguous translated residues. V3J clonotypes were defined by identical inferred V gene, J gene, and CDR3 amino acid sequence. Percentage overlap between repertoires was computed as shared unique clonotypes divided by the size of the smaller repertoire. RTK rarefaction, the Chao1 estimator, and Recon v2.1 estimates of unobserved clonotypes were used to assess repertoire richness. Generation probabilities were computed with OLGA for all TCRbeta clonotypes obtained by the gDNA method from a few donors. TCRdb took this table from immuneACCESS and kept in-frame rearrangements with V and J called. Such tables lack part of the clones; where checked against another copy, unresolved V genes explain under half of the gap, and the rest is unexplained. V and J calls and clone size follow that table, whereas D and trimming were derived from the DNA. This sample holds about 2.4 million clones; over 85% were observed only once. Together, the top ten hold approximately 0.35% of the sample.

Sequenced: naive CD4+ T cells from PBMCs. Read against the paper, the sample's cell subset or site label means: CD45RA+ positively selected. The rearrangement joined TRBV5-1 to TRBJ2-5, with 15 bases in between that match TRBD2. The sequence was collected from a man aged 18-30 years in good health. Some clones in this sample may be carry-over from other donors' samples. The sequence in DNA is TGCGCCAGCAGCTCCCTAGGGACTAGCGGGAGGTACGAGACCCAGTACTTC. It translates to CASSSLGTSGRYETQYF.